Presented here are 12 T cell receptor beta chains from one specimen sequenced in a study of CD8 T cells in ankylosing spondylitis. Each CDR3 protein is one row after TCRdb ran MiXCR on the 5' RACE reads. The table shows around 100,000 distinct CDR3 sequences, with approximately 25% occurring only once. The sequenced sample was synovial fluid, either unsorted or a sorted T cell fraction (not recorded which). The receptors shown here come from a male donor with ankylosing spondylitis.

V usage is TRBV11-2 and J usage is TRBJ2-7; 13 positions match TRBD2. The CDR3 contains 17 residues. The V segment lost 6 bases and the J segment 2 bases; nucleotides outside the gene matches: 10. Germline assignment: CDR1 SGHAT and CDR2 FQNNGV. CDR3 protein: CASSWTSGRGGPYEQYF. The CDR3 region has the DNA TGTGCCAGCAGTTGGACTAGCGGGAGAGGGGGGCCCTACGAGCAGTACTTC.

This clonotype has ten or more counts. The CDR3 sequence: CASSGLAGVSYEQYF. CDR3 nucleotide sequence: TGTGCCAGCAGTGGACTAGCGGGAGTCTCCTACGAGCAGTACTTC. This chain links TRBV2 with TRBJ2-7; TRBD2 aligns across 12 bases. The CDR3 is 15 residues long. Germline lookup yields CDR1 SNHLY and CDR2 FYNNEI. V shed 4 bases and J 0 bases; nucleotides not matched to a gene: 1.

V usage is TRBV6-2 or TRBV6-3 and J usage is TRBJ2-4, with D perhaps matching TRBD2 (6 bases). Germline CDR1 reads MNHEY; CDR2 reads SVGEGT. The CDR3 has 13 residues. V shed 6 bases and J shed 9 bases, with 15 bases lying between them. This CDR3 is CASRDPTSTIQYF. CDR3 DNA sequence: TGTGCCAGCAGAGACCCTACTAGCACCATTCAGTACTTC.

The gene calls are TRBV10-2 and TRBJ2-3; 8 bases match TRBD2. Trimming at V came to 6 bases and at J to 3 bases, leaving 2 bases not matched to a gene. CDR3 length: 13 residues. Germline V gene sequence: CDR1 WSHSY, CDR2 SAAADI. CDR3 nucleotide sequence: TGCGCCAGCAGCCGACTAGCGACAGATACGCAGTATTTT. Protein: CASSRLATDTQYF.

At least ten counts were recorded for this clonotype. This CDR3 is CSTWTGPAGGNEQFF. CDR3 sequence (DNA): TGCAGCACATGGACGGGCCCAGCGGGGGGTAATGAGCAGTTCTTC. The chain combines TRBV29-1 with TRBJ2-1; 9 nucleotides align to TRBD2. The CDR3 is 15 residues long. V trimming: 8 bases; J trimming: 7 bases; junction bases outside the gene matches: 15. Germline values: CDR1 SQVTM, CDR2 ANQGSEA.

In this sample, this clonotype turned up many times. This chain's CDR3 is CATSSNRGNEQFF. The CDR3 nucleotides are TGTGCCACCAGCAGCAACAGGGGGAATGAGCAGTTCTTC. The rearrangement uses TRBV15 and TRBJ2-1, with 8 bases that match TRBD1. The CDR3 contains 13 residues. Germline V gene lookup returns CDR1 LNHNV and CDR2 YYDKDF (reference sequence). V gave up 3 bases and J gave up 7 bases; unmatched junction bases: 2. Together with reference TRBV15 and TRBJ2-1, the CDR3 gives the full variable domain: DAMVIQNPRYQVTQFGKPVTLSCSQTLNHNVMYWYQQKSSQAPKLLFHYYDKDFNNEADTPDNFQSRRPNTSFCFLDIRSPGLGDTAMYLCATSSNRGNEQFFGPGTRLTVL.

This clonotype turned up a few times. The J gene is TRBJ1-1, the V gene TRBV3-1; TRBD1 might be the D (6 bases). The V gene lost 1 base and the J gene lost 9 bases, with 12 bases spanning the gap. This CDR3 has 13 residues. CDR1 and CDR2 from the germline V gene are LGHDT and YNNKEL (reference sequence). The CDR3, as DNA: TGTGCCAGCAGCCAAGCGAGGGGGATCCAAGCTTTCTTT. Amino acids: CASSQARGIQAFF.

This clonotype came up a few times. The chain combines TRBV7-9 with TRBJ2-3, with unresolved D. V gave up 4 bases and J gave up 4 bases, with 12 bases separating them. Germline V gene data show CDR1 as SEHNR and CDR2 as FQNEAQ (reference sequence). CDR3 length: 14 residues. CDR3 DNA sequence: TGTGCCAGCAGCTCCCGGACGGTTGCAGATACGCAGTATTTT. Residues: CASSSRTVADTQYF.

CDR3 region: CASSLSSGNYNEQFF. The CDR3 DNA follows: TGTGCCAGCAGCCTATCTAGCGGGAACTACAATGAGCAGTTCTTC. The J gene is TRBJ2-1, the V gene TRBV7-2; TRBD2 agrees at 9 bases. V was clipped by 5 bases and J by 3 bases; unmatched bases: 5. Germline V CDR1 and CDR2: SGHTA, FQGNSA. CDR3 size: 15 residues. The full variable domain, with the rest looked up from reference TRBV7-2 and TRBJ2-1, is GAGVSQSPSNKVTEKGKDVELRCDPISGHTALYWYRQSLGQGLEFLIYFQGNSAPDKSGLPSDRFSAERTGGSVSTLTIQRTQQEDSAVYLCASSLSSGNYNEQFFGPGTRLTVL.

The chain uses TRBV29-1 and TRBJ1-1, with 12 bases fitting TRBD1. The length of the CDR3 is 16 residues. The V gene end was trimmed by 4 bases and the J gene end by 4 bases; junction bases not matched to a gene: 10. In germline, CDR1 is SQVTM, CDR2 ANQGSEA. CDR3 sequence reads: CSVGDAGQGAPTEAFF. The CDR3 region has the DNA TGCAGCGTTGGGGACGCGGGACAGGGGGCGCCCACTGAAGCTTTCTTT.

J is TRBJ2-4 and V is TRBV18; 9 positions agree with TRBD1. Trimming at V came to 6 bases and at J to 7 bases, leaving 10 bases not matched to a gene. Germline V gene data show CDR1 as KGHSH and CDR2 as LQKENI. The CDR3 sequence is 15 residues long. The CDR3 DNA is TGTGCCAGCTCCCCCGGGACAGGGAGATGGAACATTCAGTACTTC. This sequence encodes CASSPGTGRWNIQYF.

This clonotype was observed once. The V call is TRBV29-1, the J call TRBJ1-5; no clear D gene. Germline-derived CDR1 and CDR2 are SQVTM and ANQGSEA. CDR3 length equals 15 residues. V lost 4 bases to trimming and J lost 4 bases, with 17 bases between them. Here the CDR3 DNA reads TGCAGCGTTGGTGGAGAGGGCTCCCTGAATCAGCCCCAGCATTTT. Translated: CSVGGEGSLNQPQHF.